What follows describes a single TCR beta chain. What it binds is unknown. The sample comes from a study of cytomegalovirus exposure and HLA in healthy donors. The protocol was immunoSEQ multiplex PCR, while the TCRdb copy is restricted to in-frame clones and leaves out a portion. The sample lists around 98,000 clones, roughly nine tenths occurring once. Study-level results: Cytomegalovirus-associated status was assigned to about 150 TCR beta chains. Specificity for CMV antigens was confirmed in vitro for three of the CMV-associated chains.

The CDR3 runs to 13 residues. CDR1 is SGHDT and CDR2 is YYEEEE in the germline V gene. The V end lost 4 bases, the J end lost 0 bases, and 5 bases lay between the germline ends. Sequencing was performed on PBMCs. The TCR was taken from a man aged 18 to 29 in good health and CMV-seropositive. The J gene is TRBJ1-3, the V gene TRBV5-6; no clear D gene. The CDR3 protein is CASSPGSGNTIYF. The CDR3 bases are TGTGCCAGCAGCCCGGGCTCTGGAAACACCATATATTTT.